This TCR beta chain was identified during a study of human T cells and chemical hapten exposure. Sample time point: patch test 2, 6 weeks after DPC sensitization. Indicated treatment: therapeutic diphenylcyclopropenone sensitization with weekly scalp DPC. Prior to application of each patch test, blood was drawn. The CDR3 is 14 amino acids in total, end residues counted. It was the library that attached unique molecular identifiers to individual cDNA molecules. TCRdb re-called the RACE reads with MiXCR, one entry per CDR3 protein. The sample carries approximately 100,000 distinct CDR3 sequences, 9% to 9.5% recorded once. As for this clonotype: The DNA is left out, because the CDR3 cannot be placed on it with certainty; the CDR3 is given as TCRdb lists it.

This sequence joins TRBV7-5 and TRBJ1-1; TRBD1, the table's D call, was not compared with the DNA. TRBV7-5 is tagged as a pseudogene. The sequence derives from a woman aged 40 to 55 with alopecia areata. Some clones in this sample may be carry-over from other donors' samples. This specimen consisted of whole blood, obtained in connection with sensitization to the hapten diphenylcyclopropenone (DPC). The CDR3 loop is CISVPPGRNTEAFF.